Below, 22 T cell receptor beta chains from the same sample are listed, as sequenced in a study of T cell repertoires in cytomegalovirus infection. MiXCR, applied by TCRdb to the reads, yields one record per CDR3 protein. The data hold 170,000 or so distinct CDR3 sequences, with roughly 17% observed a single time. Sequenced sample: CD8+ T cells from PBMCs. The source is a human donor in good health (CMV status not recorded). Some clones in this sample may be carry-over from other donors' samples.

This clonotype was detected only a few times. This rearrangement joins TRBV14 to TRBJ2-1; weak D call: TRBD2 (5 bases). Deletions cut 4 bases from V and 6 bases from J, with 13 bases between. CDR1 and CDR2 (germline): SGHDN, FVKESK. This CDR3 contains 14 residues. Written as DNA, the CDR3 is TGTGCCAGCAGCCCGAGGTCCCGGGGCAATGAGCAGTTCTTC. Its protein product is CASSPRSRGNEQFF.

This chain links TRBV5-1 with TRBJ2-3, with TRBD1 as a possible D gene (6 bases). V lost 4 bases and J lost 2, with 17 bases in between. The germline gives CDR1 SGHRS, CDR2 YFSETQ. The CDR3 loop spans 16 amino acids. The CDR3 here is CASSPRQDRYTDTQYF. The CDR3 DNA sequence: TGCGCCAGCAGCCCCCGACAGGACCGTTACACAGATACGCAGTATTTT. Supplemented by reference TRBV5-1 and TRBJ2-3, the full variable domain reads KAGVTQTPRYLIKTRGQQVTLSCSPISGHRSVSWYQQTPGQGLQFLFEYFSETQRNKGNFPGRFSGRQFSNSRSEMNVSTLELGDSALYLCASSPRQDRYTDTQYFGPGTRLTVL.

This clonotype has only a few counts. J is TRBJ2-7 and V is TRBV11-2; no definite D call. Between the trimmed V and J ends, which lost 1 base and 1 base, there was a span of 8 bases. The CDR3 has 14 residues. Germline assignment: CDR1 SGHAT and CDR2 FQNNGV. CDR3 loop: CASSLGIASYEQYF. The CDR3 nucleotides read TGTGCCAGCAGCTTAGGTATTGCTTCCTACGAGCAGTACTTC. The variable domain in full, with the rest retrieved from reference TRBV11-2 and TRBJ2-7, is EAGVAQSPRYKIIEKRQSVAFWCNPISGHATLYWYQQILGQGPKLLIQFQNNGVVDDSQLPKDRFSAERLKGVDSTLKIQPAKLEDSAVYLCASSLGIASYEQYFGPGTRLTVT.

This clonotype was seen only a few times. The chain has TRBV20-1 and TRBJ1-5; D not certain. V lost 6 bases to trimming and J lost 0 bases, with 21 bases between them. The CDR3 runs 17 residues. Per the germline V gene, CDR1 is DFQATT and CDR2 is SNEGSKA (reference sequence). As DNA, the CDR3 is TGCAGTGCCATGCCGTTCTTAGTGACCCATAGCAATCAGCCCCAGCATTTT. This gives the protein CSAMPFLVTHSNQPQHF.

This clonotype has just a few counts. The genes are TRBV5-5 and TRBJ2-3; 9 nucleotides align to TRBD1. Per the germline V gene, CDR1 is SGHKS and CDR2 is YYEKEE (reference sequence). V lost 7 bases to trimming and J lost 2 bases; unmatched junction nucleotides: 8. This CDR3 spans 15 amino acids. The CDR3 spells CASARDREYTDTQYF. CDR3 DNA sequence: TGTGCCAGCGCCCGGGACAGGGAGTACACAGATACGCAGTATTTT.

The chain joins TRBV28 to TRBJ2-7, with 8 nucleotides matching TRBD1. The V segment lost 6 bases and the J segment 4 bases; nucleotides outside the gene matches: 8. The CDR3 runs to 14 residues. Per germline, CDR1 MDHEN and CDR2 SYDVKM. The CDR3 DNA sequence: TGTGCCAGCAGGCCCACGGACAGGGAATACGAGCAGTACTTC. This encodes CASRPTDREYEQYF.

This clonotype was counted only a few times. The chain carries TRBV12-3 or TRBV12-4 and TRBJ2-2; D gene uncertain. V was shortened by 8 bases and J by 0 bases, with 10 bases between the two germline ends. The CDR3 length is 14 residues. The CDR3 spells CASLLGANTGELFF. CDR3 bases: TGTGCCAGCCTATTGGGCGCGAACACCGGGGAGCTGTTTTTT.

In its sample, this clonotype was seen a few times. The V call is TRBV4-2, the J call TRBJ1-1; D is ambiguous. This CDR3 spans 14 amino acids. The germline CDR1 and CDR2 sequences are LGHNA and YNFKEQ. The V end was cut by 3 bases, the J end by 3 bases, with 11 bases between. CDR3 in DNA: TGTGCCAGCAGCCACCCCAAGAGGGACACTGAAGCTTTCTTT. Protein sequence: CASSHPKRDTEAFF.

This clonotype has more than one count but fewer than ten. The chain combines TRBV12-3 or TRBV12-4 with TRBJ2-2, with D uncertain. The V and J ends lost 2 bases and 5 bases respectively, with 9 bases between them. This CDR3 contains 14 residues. The DNA of the CDR3 is TGTGCCAGCAGTTTATTAGGGCATACCGGGGAGCTGTTTTTT. Amino acid sequence: CASSLLGHTGELFF.

This clonotype was counted only a few times. The V call is TRBV6-5, the J call TRBJ1-5; 9 nucleotides align to TRBD1. The CDR3 is 16 residues long. From germline, CDR1 is MNHEY and CDR2 SVGAGI. The V and J ends lost 6 bases and 4 bases, in that order; junction bases with no gene match: 10. CDR3 sequence (DNA): TGTGCCAGCAGACCGTGGGACAGGGACCCTAATCAGCCCCAGCATTTT. Encoded protein: CASRPWDRDPNQPQHF.

This clonotype was recorded a few times. The rearrangement uses TRBV7-9 and TRBJ2-7; the D is unclear. This CDR3 spans 14 amino acids. V was pared by 0 bases and J by 1 base, with 7 bases between. Germline V gene sequence: CDR1 SEHNR, CDR2 FQNEAQ (reference sequence). Written as DNA, the CDR3 is TGTGCCAGCAGCTTAGCGCAAAGTTCCTACGAGCAGTACTTC. Protein sequence: CASSLAQSSYEQYF.

V is TRBV14 and J is TRBJ2-7; 7 bases are shared with TRBD1. CDR3 size: 14 residues. Germline CDR1 SGHDN, CDR2 FVKESK. V was clipped by 4 bases and J by 5 bases; unmatched bases: 8. Written as DNA, the CDR3 is TGTGCCAGCAGCCCCTACAGGGGCCCTAACGAGCAGTACTTC. Encoded protein: CASSPYRGPNEQYF.

The chain uses TRBV6-1 and TRBJ2-7; maybe TRBD1 (5 bases). V was cut by 3 bases and J by 1 base, with 7 bases left in between. Germline lookup yields CDR1 MNHNS and CDR2 SASEGT. There are 13 residues in the CDR3. The DNA for the CDR3 is TGTGCCAGCAGTGAGACAGCTTCCTACGAGCAGTACTTC. The encoded protein is CASSETASYEQYF.

The chain recombines TRBV5-5 with TRBJ2-7; D possibly uses TRBD1 or TRBD2 (5 bases each). The CDR3 covers 14 residues. Germline V gene sequence: CDR1 SGHKS, CDR2 YYEKEE (reference sequence). Between the trimmed V and J ends, which lost 3 bases and 0 bases, there was a span of 10 bases. This CDR3 reads CASSSSGPSYEQYF. Here the CDR3 DNA reads TGTGCCAGCAGCTCCTCGGGACCCTCCTACGAGCAGTACTTC.

V is TRBV15 and J is TRBJ2-7; tentative D call: TRBD2 (5 bases). V lost 1 base, J lost 7 bases, and 11 bases lay in between. CDR3 length equals 13 residues. Germline CDR1 LNHNV, CDR2 YYDKDF (reference sequence). CDR3 DNA sequence: TGTGCCACCAGCAGAGGATCCCGAGGGGAGCAGTACTTC. Residues: CATSRGSRGEQYF. The variable domain in full, completed from reference TRBV15 and TRBJ2-7, reads DAMVIQNPRYQVTQFGKPVTLSCSQTLNHNVMYWYQQKSSQAPKLLFHYYDKDFNNEADTPDNFQSRRPNTSFCFLDIRSPGLGDTAMYLCATSRGSRGEQYFGPGTRLTVT.

This clonotype was found a few times. This chain uses TRBV6-2 or TRBV6-3 with TRBJ2-1; 7 bases are shared with TRBD2. Trimming took 6 bases from V and 6 from J; bases not matched to a gene: 11. Germline CDR1 is MNHEY and CDR2 is SVGEGT. The CDR3 contains 15 residues. CDR3 nucleotide sequence: TGTGCCAGCAGCCCACCCGGACTAGTAGCCAATGAGCAGTTCTTC. Translation: CASSPPGLVANEQFF.

The chain is built from TRBV7-4 and TRBJ2-7; 8 bases are shared with TRBD1. The CDR3 is 14 amino acids. The germline V gene encodes CDR1 SGHVT and CDR2 SQSDAQ. V lost 0 bases and J lost 6; bases outside the gene matches: 4. The chain's CDR3 is CASSLAVDRGEQYF. For the CDR3, the DNA is TGTGCCAGCAGCTTAGCGGTCGACAGGGGCGAGCAGTACTTC.

This rearrangement joins TRBV28 to TRBJ1-5, with D tentatively TRBD1 (5 bases). Germline V lookup: CDR1 MDHEN, CDR2 SYDVKM. The V gene lost 5 bases and the J gene lost 4 bases, with 12 bases spanning the gap. The CDR3 is 14 amino acids. CDR3 in DNA: TGTGCCAGCAGTGGGACCGGGGGGAATCAGCCCCAGCATTTT. This gives the protein CASSGTGGNQPQHF.

This clonotype was counted a few times. The V gene is TRBV4-1, the J gene TRBJ1-1; D gene unclear. This CDR3 has 11 amino acids. V dropped 8 bases and J dropped 7 bases, with 11 bases sitting between them. Germline V gene lookup returns CDR1 MGHRA and CDR2 YSYEKL. CDR3 DNA sequence: TGCGCCAGCTCCCGGGGTAATGAAGCTTTCTTT. Encoded protein: CASSRGNEAFF.

V and J are TRBV6-2 or TRBV6-3 and TRBJ1-5; D not resolved. The CDR3 covers 16 residues. Looked up from germline, CDR1 is MNHEY and CDR2 is SVGEGT. V gave up 6 bases and J gave up 7 bases, with 22 bases separating them. The CDR3 DNA reads as TGTGCCAGCAGGGAGGACGAGGACGGGATTATGCAGCCCCAGCATTTT. Protein sequence: CASREDEDGIMQPQHF.

This clonotype turned up a few times. The CDR3 region is CASNRPGQGDEQYF. CDR3 bases: TGTGCCAGCAACCGCCCGGGACAGGGGGACGAGCAGTACTTC. V gene TRBV7-8 combines with J gene TRBJ2-7; 11 nucleotides line up with TRBD1. Germline V lookup: CDR1 SGHVS, CDR2 FQNEAQ. V shed 7 bases and J 5 bases; nucleotides not matched to a gene: 7. This CDR3 has 14 residues.

This clonotype was seen more than once but under ten times. The rearrangement links TRBV7-8 to TRBJ2-7, with a tentative D call TRBD1 (6 bases). Germline values: CDR1 SGHVS, CDR2 FQNEAQ. Between the trimmed V and J ends, which lost 6 bases and 2 bases, there was a span of 11 bases. This CDR3 spans 13 amino acids. CDR3 region: CASSPWDTYEQYF. DNA of the CDR3: TGTGCCAGCAGTCCCTGGGACACCTACGAGCAGTACTTC.